This record concerns one T cell receptor beta chain sequence. Its antigen is undetermined. Other DNA sequences within the sample encode an identical CDR3. The entry originates in a study of cytomegalovirus exposure and HLA in healthy donors. A multiplex PCR was run with 60 Vbeta primers and 13 Jbeta primers. Some clones are missing from TCRdb's copy, which holds only in-frame ones; the method was immunoSEQ multiplex PCR. This table lists roughly 110,000 clones. Study-wide findings and caveats: As a later analysis revealed, the rate of TCR association differed by HLA locus, with DRB1 most and HLA-C fewest. Presence/absence analyses took donor sequencing depth as roughly uniform.

The CDR3 is made up of 15 amino acids. V gave up 3 bases and J gave up 0 bases; unmatched junction bases: 3. Germline assignment: CDR1 SGHRS and CDR2 YFSETQ. The sequenced material came from PBMCs. The chain recombines TRBV5-1 with TRBJ1-3; TRBD1 matches at 7 bases. The sequence was obtained from a man between 40 and 49 years old in good health and CMV-seropositive. The CDR3 region is CASSSTGDSGNTIYF. CDR3 in DNA: TGCGCCAGCAGCTCAACAGGGGACTCTGGAAACACCATATATTTT.